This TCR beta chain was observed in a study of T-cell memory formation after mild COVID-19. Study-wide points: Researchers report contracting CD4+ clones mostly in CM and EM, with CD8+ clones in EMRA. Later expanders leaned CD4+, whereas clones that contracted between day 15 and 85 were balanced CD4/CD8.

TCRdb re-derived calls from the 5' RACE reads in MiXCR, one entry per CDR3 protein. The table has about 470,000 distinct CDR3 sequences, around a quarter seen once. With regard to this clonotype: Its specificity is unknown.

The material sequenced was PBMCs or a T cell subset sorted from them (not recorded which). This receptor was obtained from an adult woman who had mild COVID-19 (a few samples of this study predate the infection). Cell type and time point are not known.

The CDR3 here is CASSLATVTRNTIYF. DNA of the CDR3: TGTGCCAGCAGTTTAGCGACAGTAACCCGAAACACCATATATTTT. V is TRBV12-3 or TRBV12-4 and J is TRBJ1-3; D perhaps matches TRBD1 (5 bases). The CDR3 loop spans 15 amino acids. The ends were cut back, 0 bases at V and 5 bases at J, with 11 bases in the middle.